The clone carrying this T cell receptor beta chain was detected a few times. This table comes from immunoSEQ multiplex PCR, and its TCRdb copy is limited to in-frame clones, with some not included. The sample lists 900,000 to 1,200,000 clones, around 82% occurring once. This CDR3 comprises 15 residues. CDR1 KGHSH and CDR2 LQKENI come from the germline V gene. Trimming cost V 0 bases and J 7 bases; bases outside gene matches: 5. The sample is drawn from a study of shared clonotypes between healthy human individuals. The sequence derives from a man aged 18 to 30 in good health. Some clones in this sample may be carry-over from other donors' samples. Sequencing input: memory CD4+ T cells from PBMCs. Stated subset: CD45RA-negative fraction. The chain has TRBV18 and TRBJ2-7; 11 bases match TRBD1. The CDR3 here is CASSPPVGTGGEQYF. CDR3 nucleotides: TGTGCCAGCTCACCACCTGTCGGGACAGGGGGGGAGCAGTACTTC.